Sequencing of this TCR beta chain was carried out in a study of a mutant IDH1 vaccine in newly diagnosed glioma. Study-level information: Antecedent treatment encompassed radiotherapy, temozolomide, or their combination; the majority received both. Points from the study as a whole: The authors found pseudoprogression apparently unrelated to changes in top peripheral T cell clonotypes. Of the patients, more than 80% had vaccine-induced immune responses.

Trimming removed 7 bases from V and 7 bases from J, with 16 bases in between. CDR1 and CDR2 (germline): ENHRY, SYGVKD. The CDR3 has 14 residues. The time point: baseline, week 1 (first vaccination visit). The treatment here: pre-vaccination baseline after standard-of-care therapy. Donor diagnoses consisted of new WHO grade 3 or 4 IDH1-mutant, ATRX-lost astrocytomas. Assay: immunoSEQ multiplex PCR; the TCRdb copy retains only in-frame clones and omits some. The table has 15,000 or so clones, 80% seen once. Turning to this clone: The antigen remains unidentified.

V usage is TRBV10-3 and J usage is TRBJ2-2, with D perhaps TRBD1 (5 bases). The starting material was PBMCs, obtained from a glioma patient treated with radiotherapy, temozolomide or both. The origin of this receptor is a man aged 40-49 years with glioma. Written as DNA, the CDR3 is TGTGCCATCAATGGGGCCAGGGAAATCGGGGAGCTGTTTTTT. Translated: CAINGAREIGELFF.